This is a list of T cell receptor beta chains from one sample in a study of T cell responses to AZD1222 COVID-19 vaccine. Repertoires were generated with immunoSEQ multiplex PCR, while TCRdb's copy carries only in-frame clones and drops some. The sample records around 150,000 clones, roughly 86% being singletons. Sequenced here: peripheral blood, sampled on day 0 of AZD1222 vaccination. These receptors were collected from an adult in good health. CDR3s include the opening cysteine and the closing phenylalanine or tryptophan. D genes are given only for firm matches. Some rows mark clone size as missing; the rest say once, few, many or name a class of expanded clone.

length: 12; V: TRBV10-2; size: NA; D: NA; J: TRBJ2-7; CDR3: CATGPQGYEQYF; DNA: TGCGCCACCGGGCCACAGGGATACGAGCAGTACTTC
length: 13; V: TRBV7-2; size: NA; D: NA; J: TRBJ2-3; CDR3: CASSSSSADTQYF; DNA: TGTGCCAGCAGCTCCTCGAGCGCAGATACGCAGTATTTT
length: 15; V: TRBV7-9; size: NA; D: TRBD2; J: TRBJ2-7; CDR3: CASSPRLAGVYEQYF; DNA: TGTGCCAGCAGCCCGCGACTAGCGGGGGTCTACGAGCAGTACTTC
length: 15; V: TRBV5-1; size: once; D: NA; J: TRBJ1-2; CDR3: CASSLFGRVGDGYTF; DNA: TGCGCCAGCAGCTTGTTCGGGAGGGTCGGCGATGGCTACACCTTC
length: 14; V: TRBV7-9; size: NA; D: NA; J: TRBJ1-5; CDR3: CASSLPGKGQPQHF; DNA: TGTGCCAGCAGCTTACCGGGGAAAGGTCAGCCCCAGCATTTT
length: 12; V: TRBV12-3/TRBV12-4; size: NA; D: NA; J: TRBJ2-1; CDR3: CASSSAFGEQFF; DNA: TGTGCCAGCAGTTCTGCTTTTGGGGAGCAGTTCTTC
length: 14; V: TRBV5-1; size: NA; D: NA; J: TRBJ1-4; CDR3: CASSLGGGWEKLFF; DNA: TGCGCCAGCAGCTTGGGGGGCGGTTGGGAAAAACTGTTTTTT
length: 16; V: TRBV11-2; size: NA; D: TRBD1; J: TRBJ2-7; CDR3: CASSLDPGTGVREQYF; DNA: TGTGCCAGCAGCTTAGACCCGGGGACAGGGGTTCGTGAGCAGTACTTC
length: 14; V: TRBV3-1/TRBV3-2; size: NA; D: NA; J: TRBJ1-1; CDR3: CASSLGGTNTEAFF; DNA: TGTGCCAGCAGCCTCGGGGGCACGAACACTGAAGCTTTCTTT
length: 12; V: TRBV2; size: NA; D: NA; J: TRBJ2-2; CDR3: CASSEALLELFF; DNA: TGTGCCAGCAGTGAAGCCCTCTTGGAGCTGTTTTTT
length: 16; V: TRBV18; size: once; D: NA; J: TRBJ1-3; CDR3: CASSPQRSGSGNTIYF; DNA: TGTGCCAGCTCACCACAGCGGAGCGGCTCTGGAAACACCATATATTTT
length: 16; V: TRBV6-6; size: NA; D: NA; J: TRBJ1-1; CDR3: CASGGRRQAPLTEAFF; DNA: TGTGCCAGCGGAGGGCGTCGACAGGCGCCCCTCACTGAAGCTTTCTTT
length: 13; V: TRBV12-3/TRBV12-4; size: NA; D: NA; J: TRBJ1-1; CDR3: CASSFFDGRRTFF; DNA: TGTGCCAGCAGTTTTTTCGACGGGAGACGAACTTTCTTT
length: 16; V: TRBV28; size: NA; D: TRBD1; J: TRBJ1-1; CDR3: CASSLISTGWGTEAFF; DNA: TGTGCCAGCAGTTTGATATCGACAGGGTGGGGCACTGAAGCTTTCTTT
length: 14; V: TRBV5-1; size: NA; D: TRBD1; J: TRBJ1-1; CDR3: CASSLTGVRTEAFF; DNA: TGCGCCAGCAGCTTGACAGGGGTGAGGACTGAAGCTTTCTTT
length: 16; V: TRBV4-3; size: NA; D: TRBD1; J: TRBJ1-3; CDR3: CASSQEIDRAGNTIYF; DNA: TGCGCCAGCAGCCAAGAAATTGACAGGGCCGGAAACACCATATATTTT
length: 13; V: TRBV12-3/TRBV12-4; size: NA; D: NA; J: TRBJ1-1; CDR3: CASSPTSRGEAFF; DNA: TGTGCCAGCAGTCCCACGTCTAGGGGTGAAGCTTTCTTT
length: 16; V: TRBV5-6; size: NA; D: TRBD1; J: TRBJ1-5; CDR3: CASSSGTDYSNQPQHF; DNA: TGTGCCAGCAGCTCCGGGACAGATTATAGCAATCAGCCCCAGCATTTT
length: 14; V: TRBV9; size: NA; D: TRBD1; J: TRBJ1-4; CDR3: CASSAGTGGIGLFF; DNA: TGTGCCAGCAGTGCCGGGACAGGGGGCATCGGACTGTTTTTT
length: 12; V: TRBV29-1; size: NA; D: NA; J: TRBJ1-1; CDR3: CSVEWGRTEAFF; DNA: TGCAGCGTTGAATGGGGAAGAACTGAAGCTTTCTTT
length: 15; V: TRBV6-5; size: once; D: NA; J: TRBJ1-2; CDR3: CASSPLRTENYGYTF; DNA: TGTGCCAGCAGTCCCCTCCGGACAGAGAACTATGGCTACACCTTC
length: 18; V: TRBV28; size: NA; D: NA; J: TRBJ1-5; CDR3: CASSLLFGGTKDNQPQHF; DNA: TGTGCCAGCAGTTTATTATTTGGCGGGACGAAGGACAATCAGCCCCAGCATTTT
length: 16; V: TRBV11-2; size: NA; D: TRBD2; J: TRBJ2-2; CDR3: CASSPRLAGNTGELFF; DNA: TGTGCCAGCAGCCCTCGACTAGCGGGCAACACCGGGGAGCTGTTTTTT
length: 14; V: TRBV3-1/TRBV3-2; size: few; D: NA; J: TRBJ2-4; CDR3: CASGEDVAKNIQYF; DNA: TGTGCCAGTGGGGAGGACGTTGCCAAAAACATTCAGTACTTC
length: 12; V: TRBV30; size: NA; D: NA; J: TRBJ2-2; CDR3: CAWTLTPGELFF; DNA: TGTGCCTGGACTCTGACCCCCGGGGAGCTGTTTTTT
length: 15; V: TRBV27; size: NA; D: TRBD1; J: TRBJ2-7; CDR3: CASSLGQGVGYEQYF; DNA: TGTGCCAGCAGTTTAGGACAGGGGGTTGGCTACGAGCAGTACTTC
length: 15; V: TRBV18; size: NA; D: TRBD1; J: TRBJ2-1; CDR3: CASSLNRGSYNEQFF; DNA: TGTGCCAGCTCGCTGAACAGGGGCTCCTACAATGAGCAGTTCTTC
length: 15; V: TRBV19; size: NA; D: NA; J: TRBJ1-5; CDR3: CASCTGTSTNQPQHF; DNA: TGTGCCAGTTGTACCGGGACATCCACGAATCAGCCCCAGCATTTT
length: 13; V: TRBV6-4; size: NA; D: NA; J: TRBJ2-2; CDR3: CASSPKYTGELFF; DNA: TGTGCCAGCAGTCCTAAGTACACCGGGGAGCTGTTTTTT
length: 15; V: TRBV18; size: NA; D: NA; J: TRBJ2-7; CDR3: CASSPGSAALYEQYF; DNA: TGTGCCAGCTCACCGGGGTCAGCGGCACTCTACGAGCAGTACTTC
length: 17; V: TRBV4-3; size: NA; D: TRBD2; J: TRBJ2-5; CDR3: CASSRGSGLAGSETQYF; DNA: TGCGCCAGCAGCCGCGGCTCTGGACTAGCTGGTAGTGAGACCCAGTACTTC
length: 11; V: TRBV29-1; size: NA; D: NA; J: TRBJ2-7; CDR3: CSVVEGYEQYF; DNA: TGCAGCGTTGTGGAGGGGTACGAGCAGTACTTC
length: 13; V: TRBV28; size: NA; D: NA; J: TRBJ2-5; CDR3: CASSAGQQETQYF; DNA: TGTGCCAGCAGTGCCGGACAACAAGAGACCCAGTACTTC
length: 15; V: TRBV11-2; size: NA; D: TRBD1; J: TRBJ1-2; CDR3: CASSLMGQGTHGYTF; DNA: TGTGCCAGCAGCTTAATGGGACAGGGCACTCATGGCTACACCTTC
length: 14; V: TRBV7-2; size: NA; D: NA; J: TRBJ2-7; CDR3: CASRPSAGGYEQYF; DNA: TGTGCCAGCAGGCCTTCGGCAGGGGGGTACGAGCAGTACTTC
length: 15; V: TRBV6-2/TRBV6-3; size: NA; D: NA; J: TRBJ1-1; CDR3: CASSPATGINTEAFF; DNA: TGTGCCAGCAGCCCAGCAACAGGAATTAACACTGAAGCTTTCTTT
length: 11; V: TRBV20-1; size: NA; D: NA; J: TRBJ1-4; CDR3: CSASTEIRLFF; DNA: TGCAGTGCTAGTACTGAGATAAGACTGTTTTTT
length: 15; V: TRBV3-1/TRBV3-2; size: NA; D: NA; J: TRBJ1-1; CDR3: CASSQEYTDFTEAFF; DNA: TGTGCCAGCAGCCAAGAGTATACAGATTTCACTGAAGCTTTCTTT
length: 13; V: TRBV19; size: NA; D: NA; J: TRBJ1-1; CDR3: CASSMFEDSEAFF; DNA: TGTGCCAGTAGTATGTTTGAGGACAGTGAAGCTTTCTTT
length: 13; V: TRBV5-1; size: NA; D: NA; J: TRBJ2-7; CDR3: CASSSLGPYEQYF; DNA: TGCGCCAGCAGCTCGCTAGGACCCTACGAGCAGTACTTC
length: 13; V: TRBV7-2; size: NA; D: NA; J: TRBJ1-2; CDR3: CASSLLSGDGYTF; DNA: TGTGCCAGCAGCTTACTTTCAGGGGATGGCTACACCTTC
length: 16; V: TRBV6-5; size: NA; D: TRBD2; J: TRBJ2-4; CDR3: CASSYSGGRAKNIQYF; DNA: TGTGCCAGCAGTTACTCGGGGGGGAGGGCCAAAAACATTCAGTACTTC
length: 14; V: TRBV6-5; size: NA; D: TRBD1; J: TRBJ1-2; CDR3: CASTRDRAIYGYTF; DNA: TGTGCCAGCACTAGGGACAGGGCGATCTATGGCTACACCTTC
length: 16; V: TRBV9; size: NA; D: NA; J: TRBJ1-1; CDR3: CASSVGDRYLNTEAFF; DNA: TGTGCCAGCAGCGTCGGAGACAGGTATTTGAACACTGAAGCTTTCTTT
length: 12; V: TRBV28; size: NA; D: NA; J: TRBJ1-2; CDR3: CASSSGARGYTF; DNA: TGTGCCAGCTCCTCGGGGGCGCGGGGCTACACCTTC
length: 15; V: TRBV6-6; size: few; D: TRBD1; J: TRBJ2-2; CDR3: CASSLDRGASGELFF; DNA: TGTGCCAGCAGTCTGGACAGGGGAGCATCCGGGGAGCTGTTTTTT
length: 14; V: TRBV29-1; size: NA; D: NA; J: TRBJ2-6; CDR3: CSVGSPSGANVLTF; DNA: TGCAGCGTTGGGTCACCCTCTGGGGCCAACGTCCTGACTTTC
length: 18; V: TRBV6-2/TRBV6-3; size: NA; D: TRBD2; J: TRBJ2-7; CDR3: CASSYGTLSGRLSYEQYF; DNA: TGTGCCAGCAGTTACGGAACTCTTAGCGGGAGGCTCTCCTACGAGCAGTACTTC
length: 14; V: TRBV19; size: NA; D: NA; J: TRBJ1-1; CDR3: CATFPAGLNTEAFF; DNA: TGTGCCACATTCCCGGCAGGGCTAAACACTGAAGCTTTCTTT
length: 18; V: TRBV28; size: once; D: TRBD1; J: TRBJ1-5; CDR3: CASSPLPTGGVINQPQHF; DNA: TGTGCCAGCAGCCCGCTCCCGACAGGGGGCGTCATTAATCAGCCCCAGCATTTT
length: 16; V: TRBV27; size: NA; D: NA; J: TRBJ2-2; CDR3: CASSLRGTATTGELFF; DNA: TGTGCCAGCAGTTTAAGGGGGACCGCGACCACCGGGGAGCTGTTTTTT
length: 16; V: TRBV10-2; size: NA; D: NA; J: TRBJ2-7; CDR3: CASSESSGPGSYEQYF; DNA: TGCGCCAGCAGTGAGTCGTCAGGTCCGGGGAGCTACGAGCAGTACTTC
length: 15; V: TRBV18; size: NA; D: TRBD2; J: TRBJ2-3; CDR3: CASSPPGLGADTQYF; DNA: TGTGCCAGCTCACCACCGGGACTAGGGGCAGATACGCAGTATTTT
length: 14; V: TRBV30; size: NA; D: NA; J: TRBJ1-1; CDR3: CAWSQSDQNTEAFF; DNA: TGTGCCTGGAGTCAGTCGGACCAGAACACTGAAGCTTTCTTT